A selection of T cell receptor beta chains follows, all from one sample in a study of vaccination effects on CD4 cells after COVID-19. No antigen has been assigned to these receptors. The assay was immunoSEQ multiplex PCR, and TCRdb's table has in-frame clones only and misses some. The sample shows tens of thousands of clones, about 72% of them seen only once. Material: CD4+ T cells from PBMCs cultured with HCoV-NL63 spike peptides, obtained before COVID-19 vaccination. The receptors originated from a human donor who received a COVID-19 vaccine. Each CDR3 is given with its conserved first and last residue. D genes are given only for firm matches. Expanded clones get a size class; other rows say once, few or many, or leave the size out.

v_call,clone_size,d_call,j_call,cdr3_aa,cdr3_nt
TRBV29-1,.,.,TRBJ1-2,CSARKDYGYTF,TGCAGCGCTCGGAAGGACTATGGCTACACCTTC
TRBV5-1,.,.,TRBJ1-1,CASSLGGPGSQNTEAFF,TGCGCCAGCAGCTTGGGAGGACCGGGGTCCCAGAACACTGAAGCTTTCTTT
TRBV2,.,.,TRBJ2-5,CASRERGEGQETQYF,TGTGCCAGCAGGGAAAGGGGAGAGGGACAAGAGACCCAGTACTTC
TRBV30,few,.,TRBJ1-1,CAWSRTVNTEAFF,TGTGCCTGGAGTAGGACAGTGAACACTGAAGCTTTCTTT
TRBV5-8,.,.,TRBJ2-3,CASPAWFIQADTDTQYF,TGTGCCAGCCCAGCTTGGTTTATACAGGCAGACACAGATACGCAGTATTTT
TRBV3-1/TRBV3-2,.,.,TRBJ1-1,CASSQAAGPMNTEAFF,TGTGCCAGCAGCCAAGCGGCAGGGCCGATGAACACTGAAGCTTTCTTT
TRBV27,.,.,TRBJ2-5,CASRRVSRETQYF,TGTGCCAGCAGGAGAGTGAGTCGGGAGACCCAGTACTTC
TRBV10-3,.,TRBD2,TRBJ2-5,CAISESGGEGETQYF,TGTGCCATCAGTGAGAGCGGAGGGGAGGGAGAGACCCAGTACTTC
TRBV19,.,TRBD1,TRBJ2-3,CASSSKRGLDTQYF,TGTGCCAGTAGTTCCAAGAGGGGGCTGGATACGCAGTATTTT
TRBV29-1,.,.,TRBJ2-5,CSVDRTAQETQYF,TGCAGCGTTGACCGGACAGCTCAAGAGACCCAGTACTTC
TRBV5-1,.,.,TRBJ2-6,CASSLFDGYSGANVLTF,TGCGCCAGCAGCTTGTTCGACGGTTACTCTGGGGCCAACGTCCTGACTTTC
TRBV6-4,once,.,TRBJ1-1,CASSDGVGAGTEAFF,TGTGCCAGCAGTGACGGCGTGGGCGCGGGCACTGAAGCTTTCTTT
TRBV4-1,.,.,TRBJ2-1,CASSQSPSAESKFF,TGCGCCAGCAGCCAATCCCCATCAGCCGAGAGTAAGTTCTTC
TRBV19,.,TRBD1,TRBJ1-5,CASETGGNQPQHF,TGTGCCAGTGAGACAGGGGGTAATCAGCCCCAGCATTTT
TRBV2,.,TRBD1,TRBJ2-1,CASRGTGDPTYNEQFF,TGTGCCAGCAGGGGGACAGGGGACCCTACCTACAATGAGCAGTTCTTC
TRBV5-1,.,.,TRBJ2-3,CASSLARGASSSTDTQYF,TGCGCCAGCAGCTTGGCCAGGGGGGCGAGCTCTAGCACAGATACGCAGTATTTT
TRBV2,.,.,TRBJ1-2,CASRDNANYGYTF,TGTGCCAGCCGGGACAACGCTAACTATGGCTACACCTTC
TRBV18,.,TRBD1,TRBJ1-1,CASSPRTGGAVNTEAFF,TGTGCCAGCTCACCGAGAACAGGGGGCGCGGTGAACACTGAAGCTTTCTTT
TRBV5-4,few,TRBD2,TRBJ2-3,CASSSGLATDTQYF,TGTGCCAGCAGCTCAGGACTAGCAACAGATACGCAGTATTTT
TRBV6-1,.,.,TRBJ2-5,CASSEQPDFQETQYF,TGTGCCAGCAGTGAGCAGCCGGATTTCCAAGAGACCCAGTACTTC
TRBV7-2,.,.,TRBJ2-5,CASSLVTEGGQTQYF,TGTGCCAGCAGCTTAGTGACGGAGGGTGGACAGACCCAGTACTTC
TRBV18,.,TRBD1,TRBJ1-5,CASSLGTVSNQPQHF,TGTGCCAGCTCACTTGGGACAGTCAGCAATCAGCCCCAGCATTTT
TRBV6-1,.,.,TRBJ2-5,CASSEVGPGSGQETQYF,TGTGCCAGCAGTGAAGTGGGACCAGGGTCGGGCCAAGAGACCCAGTACTTC
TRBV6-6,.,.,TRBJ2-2,CATTGPGGELFF,TGTGCCACAACCGGGCCCGGAGGGGAGCTGTTTTTT
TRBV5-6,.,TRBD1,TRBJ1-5,CASSLVRTGNQPQHF,TGTGCCAGCAGCTTGGTTCGGACAGGGAATCAGCCCCAGCATTTT
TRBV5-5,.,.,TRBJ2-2,CASSLDLSGELFF,TGTGCCAGCAGCTTGGATCTGTCCGGGGAGCTGTTTTTT
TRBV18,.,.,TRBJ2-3,CASSPRLGFTDTQYF,TGTGCCAGCTCACCACGTTTAGGATTCACAGATACGCAGTATTTT
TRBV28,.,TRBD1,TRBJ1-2,CASSLFGQGNYGYTF,TGTGCCAGCAGTTTATTCGGACAGGGTAACTATGGCTACACCTTC
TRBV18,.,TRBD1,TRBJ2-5,CASSPLPGQRKETQYF,TGTGCCAGCTCACCACTTCCGGGACAGAGGAAAGAGACCCAGTACTTC
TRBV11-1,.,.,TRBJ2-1,CASSPTQGPKFF,TGTGCCAGCAGCCCTACGCAGGGCCCAAAGTTCTTC
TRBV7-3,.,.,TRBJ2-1,CASSLTGTTYNEQFF,TGTGCCAGCAGCTTAACAGGGACGACCTACAATGAGCAGTTCTTC